These 19 T cell receptor beta chains were all obtained from the same sample, sequenced in a study of T cells after yellow fever vaccination. TCRdb re-derived calls from the 5' RACE reads in MiXCR, one entry per CDR3 protein. This table has under 300,000 distinct CDR3 sequences, roughly 13% appearing once. The material was CD4+ T cells sorted from PBMCs, obtained 45 days after the yellow fever booster vaccination. These receptors were obtained from a young man who received the YFV17D yellow fever vaccine.

This clonotype was detected a few times. This chain connects TRBV24-1 to TRBJ2-5; D perhaps matches TRBD1 (6 bases). With 2 bases removed from V and 5 bases from J, the gap between germline ends came to 14 bases. Germline assignment: CDR1 KGHDR and CDR2 SFDVKD. This CDR3 comprises 15 residues. This CDR3 reads CATSDSRQAGETQYF. In DNA, the CDR3 is TGTGCCACCAGTGATTCCCGACAGGCCGGGGAGACCCAGTACTTC.

This clonotype was recorded a few times. The chain is built from TRBV10-1 and TRBJ2-7; 12 bases map to TRBD2. The CDR3 extends over 13 amino acids. CDR1 is WNHNN, CDR2 SYGVQD, per germline (reference sequence). With V trimmed by 3 bases and J by 7 bases, 1 base remained unmatched. CDR3 DNA: TGCGCCAGCAGTGACGGACTAGCGGGAGAGCAGTACTTC. Translated: CASSDGLAGEQYF.

J is TRBJ1-1 and V is TRBV27; D is perhaps TRBD1 (5 bases). The germline V gene encodes CDR1 MNHEY and CDR2 SMNVEV (reference sequence). The CDR3 is 14 amino acids. Trimming took 3 bases from V and 11 from J, leaving 19 bases between them. In DNA form, the CDR3 reads TGTGCCAGCAGTTTCGCCGGGACCCAAACAACCGCTTTCTTT. It encodes CASSFAGTQTTAFF.

The chain is built from TRBV3-1 and TRBJ2-7; D is unclear. Looked up from germline, CDR1 is LGHDT and CDR2 is YNNKEL (reference sequence). The CDR3 sequence is 13 residues long. The V end lost 3 bases, the J end lost 6 bases, and 12 bases lay between the germline ends. CDR3 loop: CASSQLREGEQYF. CDR3 DNA: TGTGCCAGCAGCCAGCTCCGAGAAGGCGAGCAGTACTTC.

This clonotype was counted between two and nine times. The chain combines TRBV6-1 with TRBJ1-2, with a tentative D call TRBD1 (5 bases). Per germline, CDR1 MNHNS and CDR2 SASEGT. The CDR3 consists of 15 residues. V shed 8 bases and J shed 4 bases, with 20 bases lying between them. The CDR3 nucleotides read TGTGCCAGCGGTAAGAGGAGGGGAGATAGCTATGGCTACACCTTC. Amino acid sequence: CASGKRRGDSYGYTF.

This clonotype was recorded many times. V is TRBV27 and J is TRBJ2-5; tentative D call: TRBD1 (6 bases). The CDR3 contains 13 residues. The germline V and J ends were trimmed by 6 bases and 4 bases, with 12 bases remaining between them. Germline V CDR1 and CDR2: MNHEY, SMNVEV (reference sequence). CDR3 bases: TGTGCCAGCAGCTCCACAGGGTTAGAGACCCAGTACTTC. Protein product: CASSSTGLETQYF.

This clonotype was seen a few times. The chain combines TRBV10-3 with TRBJ1-2; perhaps TRBD1 as D (5 bases). The germline CDR1 and CDR2 sequences are ENHRY and SYGVKD. The CDR3 length is 13 residues. The V end was cut by 3 bases, the J end by 8 bases, with 13 bases between. This chain's CDR3 is CAISEEGAAGYTF. CDR3 nucleotides: TGTGCCATCAGTGAAGAAGGGGCCGCCGGCTACACCTTC.

This clonotype has a handful of counts. The J gene is TRBJ2-4, the V gene TRBV6-5; maybe TRBD2 (5 bases). V lost 2 bases and J lost 3, with 14 bases in between. The CDR3 sequence is 16 residues long. Looked up from germline, CDR1 is MNHEY and CDR2 is SVGAGI. The CDR3 spells CASSYREGRDKNIQYF. The CDR3 DNA reads TGTGCCAGCAGTTACCGAGAGGGTCGGGACAAAAACATTCAGTACTTC.

This clonotype has just one count. The rearrangement uses TRBV7-2 and TRBJ2-5, with TRBD1 as a possible D gene (5 bases). The CDR3 length is 13 residues. Germline V CDR1 and CDR2: SGHTA, FQGNSA. Trimming removed 3 bases at V and 6 bases at J, with 11 bases between. CDR3 residues: CASSLTVVQTQYF. CDR3 bases: TGTGCCAGCAGCTTGACAGTAGTGCAGACCCAGTACTTC.

DNA for the CDR3: TGTGCCAGCAGCTTAGCCAACAGGGGTTCCTACGAGCAGTACTTC. Its translation is CASSLANRGSYEQYF. V and J are TRBV7-9 and TRBJ2-7; 7 bases agree with TRBD1. The CDR3 extends over 15 amino acids. CDR1 and CDR2 from the germline V gene are SEHNR and FQNEAQ (reference sequence). With 0 bases clipped from V and 1 base from J, the junction kept 3 bases outside the gene matches.

In nucleotides, the CDR3 is TGCGCCAGCAGCCTGGGGGGGGGACTACGATTCGACGAGCAGTACTTC. As protein: CASSLGGGLRFDEQYF. V is TRBV5-1 and J is TRBJ2-7; 7 bases are a match to TRBD2. Germline CDR1 reads SGHRS; CDR2 reads YFSETQ. Losses at the gene ends were 4 bases for V and 5 bases for J; bases not matched to a gene: 15. This CDR3 is built from 16 residues.

V and J are TRBV5-6 and TRBJ1-1, with D possibly TRBD1 on 5 matching bases. The V and J ends lost 2 bases and 7 bases respectively, with 18 bases between them. From germline, CDR1 is SGHDT and CDR2 YYEEEE. The CDR3 is made up of 15 amino acids. CDR3 bases: TGTGCCAGCAGCTTAGGTGGGGGACCGATGATTGAAGCTTTCTTT. It is translated as CASSLGGGPMIEAFF.

This clonotype was detected a few times. J is TRBJ2-5 and V is TRBV7-3; TRBD2 aligns across 10 bases. The CDR3 covers 15 residues. V gave up 5 bases and J gave up 1 base; unmatched junction bases: 4. CDR1 SGHTA and CDR2 FQGTGA come from the germline V gene. The CDR3: CASSRTSGPQETQYF. The CDR3 DNA reads TGTGCCAGCAGCCGGACTAGCGGTCCCCAAGAGACCCAGTACTTC.

The table lists this clonotype with a few counts. The chain couples TRBV6-1 to TRBJ1-4; 7 nucleotides agree with TRBD1. The CDR3 length is 18 residues. The V gene's germline CDR1 is MNHNS and CDR2 SASEGT. The junction had 16 bases not matched to a gene; V was cut back by 4 bases and J by 5 bases. The DNA of the CDR3 is TGTGCCAGCAGTGGTCCCAGGGGGGTAAGGGGTCCAAATGAAAAACTGTTTTTT. Translating gives CASSGPRGVRGPNEKLFF.

The chain couples TRBV15 to TRBJ2-7; no definite D call. Trimming removed 0 bases from V and 4 bases from J, with 7 bases in between. CDR3 length equals 13 residues. The germline V gene encodes CDR1 LNHNV and CDR2 YYDKDF (reference sequence). The CDR3 sequence: CATSRDVDYEQYF. The CDR3 bases are TGTGCCACCAGCAGAGATGTCGATTACGAGCAGTACTTC.

The chain is built from TRBV5-1 and TRBJ2-2; D possibly matches TRBD1 or TRBD2 (5 bases each). Trimming stripped 4 bases from V and 4 bases from J, with 11 bases between. Looked up from germline, CDR1 is SGHRS and CDR2 is YFSETQ. CDR3 length: 14 amino acids. CDR3 sequence (DNA): TGCGCCAGCAGCCAGGGACGGATCACCGGGGAGCTGTTTTTT. Encoded protein: CASSQGRITGELFF. Variable domain in full (rest from reference TRBV5-1 and TRBJ2-2): KAGVTQTPRYLIKTRGQQVTLSCSPISGHRSVSWYQQTPGQGLQFLFEYFSETQRNKGNFPGRFSGRQFSNSRSEMNVSTLELGDSALYLCASSQGRITGELFFGEGSRLTVL.

The chain recombines TRBV5-1 with TRBJ2-1, with a weak D call TRBD1 (5 bases). CDR3 length: 15 residues. Trimming stripped 2 bases from V and 0 bases from J, with 9 bases between. The germline V gene encodes CDR1 SGHRS and CDR2 YFSETQ. Written as DNA, the CDR3 is TGCGCCAGCAGCTTCCAGGGTAGCTCCTACAATGAGCAGTTCTTC. Protein product: CASSFQGSSYNEQFF.

The rearrangement uses TRBV20-1 and TRBJ1-1; D gene ambiguous. V was pared by 5 bases and J by 4 bases, with 11 bases between. Looked up from germline, CDR1 is DFQATT and CDR2 is SNEGSKA (reference sequence). There are 12 residues in the CDR3. In DNA, the CDR3 is TGCAGTGCTTCGTCGTGGGCCACTGAAGCTTTCTTT. This encodes CSASSWATEAFF.

This clonotype was recorded a few times. One junction end does not reproduce the germline sequence, and a read error may be involved. The V call is TRBV12-3 or TRBV12-4, the J call TRBJ2-7; the D is unclear. The CDR3 runs 12 residues. CDR3 residues: CASSLASVSLNF. CDR3 nucleotide sequence: TGTGCCAGCAGTTTAGCGTCAGTGTCCCTTAACTTC.